This T cell receptor (beta chain) was sequenced for a study of T cells in Graves' hyperthyroidism and ophthalmopathy. The CDR3 runs 15 residues. V was pared by 2 bases and J by 2 bases, with 6 bases of the junction left unmatched. The germline gives CDR1 MNHEY, CDR2 SVGAGI. The CDR3 regions of TCR beta were amplified from RNA transcripts. HTBI primers were employed in a first-round RT-PCR of the TCR CDR3. TCRdb called the multiplex PCR reads again in MiXCR, with one record for every CDR3 protein. The repertoire holds 300,000 to 400,000 distinct CDR3 sequences, with 13% to 15% as singletons. There are many counts of this clonotype.

The chain has TRBV6-5 and TRBJ2-7, with 7 positions matching TRBD1. The sequence came from a woman in her thirties with Graves' ophthalmopathy. Sequencing was performed on blood. CDR3 region: CASSYRQGVTYEQYF. The CDR3 DNA reads TGTGCCAGCAGTTACCGGCAGGGGGTTACCTACGAGCAGTACTTC.